This paragraph reports one T cell receptor (beta chain). This entry is derived from a study of cytomegalovirus exposure and HLA in healthy donors. The PCR employed 60 Vbeta primers together with 13 Jbeta primers. Using immunoSEQ multiplex PCR, the repertoire was profiled, and TCRdb retains in-frame clones only, with some absent. The sample yields some 170,000 clones, 72% seen once. In germline, CDR1 is SNHLY, CDR2 FYNNEI. This CDR3 has 14 residues. V lost 2 bases and J lost 1, with 8 bases in between. The TCR sequence derives from a human donor in good health. V gene TRBV2 combines with J gene TRBJ2-5, with D perhaps matching TRBD2 (6 bases). What was sequenced was PBMCs. The CDR3, as DNA: TGTGCCAGCAGTGAACTGGGACTCCAAGAGACCCAGTACTTC. Protein: CASSELGLQETQYF.